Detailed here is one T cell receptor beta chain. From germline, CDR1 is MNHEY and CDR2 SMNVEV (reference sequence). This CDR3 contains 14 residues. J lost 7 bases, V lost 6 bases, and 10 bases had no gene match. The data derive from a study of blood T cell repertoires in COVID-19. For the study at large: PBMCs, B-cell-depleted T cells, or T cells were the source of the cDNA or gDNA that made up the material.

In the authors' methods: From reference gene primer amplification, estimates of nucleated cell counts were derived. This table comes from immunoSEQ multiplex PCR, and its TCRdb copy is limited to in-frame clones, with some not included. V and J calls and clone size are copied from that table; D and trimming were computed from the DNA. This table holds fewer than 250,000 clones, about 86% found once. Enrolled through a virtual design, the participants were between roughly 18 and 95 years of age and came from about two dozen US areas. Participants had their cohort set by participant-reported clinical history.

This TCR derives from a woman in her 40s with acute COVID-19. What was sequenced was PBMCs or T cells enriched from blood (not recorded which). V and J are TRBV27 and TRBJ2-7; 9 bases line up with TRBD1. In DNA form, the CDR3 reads TGTGCCAGCAGATTAACCGGGACAGGGAATGAGCAGTACTTC. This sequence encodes CASRLTGTGNEQYF.